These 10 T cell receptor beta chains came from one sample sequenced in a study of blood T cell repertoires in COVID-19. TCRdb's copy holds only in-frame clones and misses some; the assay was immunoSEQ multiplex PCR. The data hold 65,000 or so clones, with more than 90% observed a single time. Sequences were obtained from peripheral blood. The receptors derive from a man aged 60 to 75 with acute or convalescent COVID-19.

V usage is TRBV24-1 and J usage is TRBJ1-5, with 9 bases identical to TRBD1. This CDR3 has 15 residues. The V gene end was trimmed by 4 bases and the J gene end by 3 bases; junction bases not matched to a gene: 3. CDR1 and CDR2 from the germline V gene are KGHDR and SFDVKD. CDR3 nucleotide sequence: TGTGCCACCAGTGAAGGACAGGGGCTCAATCAGCCCCAGCATTTT. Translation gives CATSEGQGLNQPQHF.

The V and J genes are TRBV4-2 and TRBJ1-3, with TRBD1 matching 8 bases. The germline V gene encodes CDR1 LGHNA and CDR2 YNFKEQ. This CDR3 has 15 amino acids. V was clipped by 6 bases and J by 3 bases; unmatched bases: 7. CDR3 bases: TGTGCCAGCAGTCGCCCCGACAGGGGTGGAAACACCATATATTTT. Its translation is CASSRPDRGGNTIYF.

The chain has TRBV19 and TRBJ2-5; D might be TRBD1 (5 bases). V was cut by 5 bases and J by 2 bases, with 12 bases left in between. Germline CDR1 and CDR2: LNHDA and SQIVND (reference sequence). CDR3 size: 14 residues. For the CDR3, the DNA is TGTGCCAGTAGTCCGACAGATCTGCAAGAGACCCAGTACTTC. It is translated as CASSPTDLQETQYF.

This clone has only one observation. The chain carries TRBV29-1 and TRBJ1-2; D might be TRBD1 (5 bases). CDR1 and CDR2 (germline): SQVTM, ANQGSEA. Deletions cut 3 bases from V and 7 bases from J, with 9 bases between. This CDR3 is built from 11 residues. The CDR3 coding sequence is TGCAGCGTTGACCGGACAAGTGGCTACACCTTC. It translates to CSVDRTSGYTF. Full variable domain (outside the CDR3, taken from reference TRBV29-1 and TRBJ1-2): SAVISQKPSRDICQRGTSLTIQCQVDSQVTMMFWYRQQPGQSLTLIATANQGSEATYESGFVIDKFPISRPNLTFSTLTVSNMSPEDSSIYLCSVDRTSGYTFGSGTRLTVV.

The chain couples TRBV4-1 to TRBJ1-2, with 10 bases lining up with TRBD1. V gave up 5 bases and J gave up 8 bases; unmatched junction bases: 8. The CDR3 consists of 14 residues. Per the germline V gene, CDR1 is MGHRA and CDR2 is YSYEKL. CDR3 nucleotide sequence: TGCGCCAGCAGCACGACAGGGGGCGCAGTAGGCTACACCTTC. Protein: CASSTTGGAVGYTF.

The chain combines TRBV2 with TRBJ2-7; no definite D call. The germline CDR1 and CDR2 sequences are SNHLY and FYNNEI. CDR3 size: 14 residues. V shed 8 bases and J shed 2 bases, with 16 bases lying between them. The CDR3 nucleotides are TGTGCCAGCGCCCAAGGCAGGCCGGCCTACGAGCAGTACTTC. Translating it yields CASAQGRPAYEQYF.

The CDR3 nucleotides read TGTGCCAGCAGTGAACAGGGGTCGAGGGGAAACACCATATATTTT. Protein product: CASSEQGSRGNTIYF. The J gene is TRBJ1-3, the V gene TRBV2; D is possibly TRBD1 (6 bases). The CDR3 covers 15 residues. V lost 2 bases and J 4 bases, leaving 12 bases between the germline ends. Per the germline V gene, CDR1 is SNHLY and CDR2 is FYNNEI.

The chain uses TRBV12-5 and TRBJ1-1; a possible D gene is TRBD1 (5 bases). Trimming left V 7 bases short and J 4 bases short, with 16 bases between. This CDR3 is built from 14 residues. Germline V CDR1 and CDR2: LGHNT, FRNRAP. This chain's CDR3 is CASVNSPGGTEAFF. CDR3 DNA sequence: TGTGCTAGTGTGAACAGCCCGGGGGGCACTGAAGCTTTCTTT.

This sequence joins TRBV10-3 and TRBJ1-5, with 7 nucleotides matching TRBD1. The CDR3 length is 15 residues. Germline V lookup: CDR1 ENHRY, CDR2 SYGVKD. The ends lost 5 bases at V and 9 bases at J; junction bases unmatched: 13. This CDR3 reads CAISTGTEDSLPQHF. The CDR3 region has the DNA TGTGCCATCAGTACCGGGACAGAGGATTCATTGCCCCAGCATTTT.

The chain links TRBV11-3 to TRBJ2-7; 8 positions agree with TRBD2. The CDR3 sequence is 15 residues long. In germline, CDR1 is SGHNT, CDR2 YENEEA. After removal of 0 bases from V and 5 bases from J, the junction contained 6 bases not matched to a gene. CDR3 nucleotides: TGTGCCAGCAGCTTAGAACCGGGAGGGATGAACGAGCAGTACTTC. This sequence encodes CASSLEPGGMNEQYF.